This T cell receptor (beta chain) was sequenced for a study of T-cell memory formation after mild COVID-19. Germline values: CDR1 SEHNR, CDR2 FQNEAQ (reference sequence). The CDR3 has 16 residues. Unmatched junction bases numbered 5, after V lost 1 base and J lost 5 bases. TCRdb used MiXCR to reprocess the 5' RACE reads, holding one entry per CDR3 protein. Among about 430,000 distinct CDR3 sequences listed, over 15% were seen once. The receptor was derived from a man aged 18 to 29 who had mild COVID-19 (a few samples of this study predate the infection). Cell type and time point are not known. Source material: PBMCs or a T cell subset sorted from them (not recorded which). The chain links TRBV7-9 to TRBJ2-2; 9 bases fit TRBD2. CDR3 region: CASSLGTSAWTGELFF. The CDR3 region has the DNA TGTGCCAGCAGCTTAGGGACTAGCGCCTGGACCGGGGAGCTGTTTTTT.